Each of the 8 T cell receptor beta chains below was sequenced from the same sample in a study of T-cell memory formation after mild COVID-19 (dated by TCRdb to the early 2020s). Library preparation employed 5' RACE. Sequencing was carried out with an Illumina NovaSeq 6000. TCRdb handled the public reads itself, with Q25 trimming in fastp and clone calling in MiXCR, and kept productive beta chains. Rows are unified per CDR3 protein, each entry keeping the most common DNA and genes. Across this sample there are hundreds of thousands of distinct CDR3 sequences, with 12% to 15% seen only once. The top ten clonotypes cover roughly 20% of the sample. The sample comprised PBMCs or a T cell subset sorted from them (not recorded which). The receptors were sampled from a man in his late teens or twenties who had mild COVID-19 (a few samples of this study predate the infection). The sample titles of this study are shuffled in the database, so cell type and time point are left out; the donor was told from shared clones.

V usage is TRBV25-1 and J usage is TRBJ1-4; 7 nucleotides line up with TRBD1. CDR3 size: 12 residues. Per germline, CDR1 MGHDK and CDR2 SYGVNS. Losses at the gene ends were 4 bases for V and 16 bases for J; bases not matched to a gene: 9. CDR3 sequence: CASSGYDRVRFF. The CDR3 DNA reads TGTGCCAGCAGTGGTTATGACAGGGTTAGGTTTTTT.

This clonotype was picked up one time. This chain links TRBV11-2 with TRBJ2-5; 9 positions agree with TRBD2. With V trimmed by 2 bases and J by 4 bases, 8 bases remained unmatched. The CDR3 consists of 16 residues. The germline CDR1 and CDR2 sequences are SGHAT and FQNNGV. This CDR3 reads CASSLIAGGPTETQYF. In DNA form, the CDR3 reads TGTGCCAGCAGCTTAATCGCGGGGGGGCCGACAGAGACCCAGTACTTC. Full variable domain (outside the CDR3, taken from reference TRBV11-2 and TRBJ2-5): EAGVAQSPRYKIIEKRQSVAFWCNPISGHATLYWYQQILGQGPKLLIQFQNNGVVDDSQLPKDRFSAERLKGVDSTLKIQPAKLEDSAVYLCASSLIAGGPTETQYFGPGTRLLVL.

V is TRBV6-2 or TRBV6-3 and J is TRBJ2-7; no clear D. This CDR3 has 14 amino acids. Germline V gene sequence: CDR1 MNHEY, CDR2 SVGEGT. The germline V and J ends were trimmed by 5 bases and 7 bases, with 18 bases remaining between them. CDR3 in DNA: TGTGCCAGCAGTAAAACCGAAATAGTACAAGAGCAGTACTTC. Residues: CASSKTEIVQEQYF.

The chain employs TRBV6-6 and TRBJ2-6, with TRBD2 as a possible D gene (5 bases). Trimming removed 0 bases from V and 10 bases from J, with 16 bases in between. CDR1 is MNHNY and CDR2 is SVGAGI in the germline V gene (reference sequence). CDR3 length: 16 amino acids. CDR3 bases: TGTGCCAGCAGTTACTCTTTTAGAGGGCAGAGAAACGTCCTGACTTTC. Protein: CASSYSFRGQRNVLTF.

This clonotype has just a few counts. The V gene is TRBV10-3, the J gene TRBJ2-1; D unresolved. CDR3 size: 14 residues. Germline assignment: CDR1 ENHRY and CDR2 SYGVKD. Trimming took off 2 bases at V and 6 bases at J, with 11 bases between the two ends. For the CDR3, the DNA is TGTGCCATCAGTGAGCAGGCTGGAATCAATGAGCAGTTCTTC. It encodes CAISEQAGINEQFF.

The chain couples TRBV20-1 to TRBJ2-1; TRBD2 is a possible D gene (5 bases). Germline V lookup: CDR1 DFQATT, CDR2 SNEGSKA (reference sequence). The CDR3 spans 12 residues. The V and J ends lost 6 bases and 9 bases respectively, with 15 bases between them. DNA of the CDR3: TGCAGTGCCTTACTAGGACTCCGTGAGCAGTTCTTC. This codes for CSALLGLREQFF.

This clonotype showed up just a few times. This rearrangement joins TRBV4-3 to TRBJ2-7; D uncertain. This CDR3 comprises 15 residues. Trimming cost V 0 bases and J 0 bases, with 9 bases left between them. Germline V CDR1 and CDR2: LGHNA, YSLEER. The CDR3 DNA is TGCGCCAGCAGCCAAGAAGCTTTTAGCTCCTACGAGCAGTACTTC. Its translation is CASSQEAFSSYEQYF.

V usage is TRBV12-3 or TRBV12-4 and J usage is TRBJ1-1, with unresolved D. Trimming pared 3 bases from V and 0 bases from J, leaving 8 bases between. CDR3 length equals 14 residues. DNA for the CDR3: TGTGCCAGCAGTTTCGGGATGCTGAACACTGAAGCTTTCTTT. It codes for CASSFGMLNTEAFF.